The 22 T cell receptor beta chains presented below share a single source sample, sequenced in a study of blood T cells in healthy people across ages. Next came a second PCR, run for about 7 to 12 cycles, which used a sample-barcoded 5' primer along with a J-beta primer mix. TCRdb used MiXCR to reprocess the 5' RACE reads, holding one entry per CDR3 protein. The sample comprises about 800,000 distinct CDR3 sequences, 20% to 25% of which are singletons, and approximately 3.7% rests with the top ten. Separately, the same data were catalogued under a study of T cells of mothers and their children.

The specimen was blood. These receptors came from a boy younger than 18 in good health.

A few counts support this clonotype. This rearrangement joins TRBV15 to TRBJ2-5, with TRBD1 matching 11 bases. The J call may be mistaken, given a closer DNA end match to TRBJ2-1. Germline lookup yields CDR1 LNHNV and CDR2 YYDKDF (reference sequence). This CDR3 is built from 17 residues. The CDR3 is CATSRGLPGQGGDEQFF. DNA for the CDR3: TGTGCCACCAGCAGAGGACTTCCGGGACAGGGGGGCGATGAGCAGTTCTTC.

The V call is TRBV29-1, the J call TRBJ2-5; D not certain. CDR3 length: 16 residues. CDR1 is SQVTM, CDR2 ANQGSEA, per germline. V lost 4 bases and J lost 1, with 19 bases in between. CDR3 sequence reads: CSVAGEWVRAQETQYF. The CDR3 bases are TGCAGCGTTGCTGGGGAATGGGTACGGGCCCAAGAGACCCAGTACTTC.

This clonotype turned up a few times. The chain combines TRBV9 with TRBJ2-5; 7 bases are a match to TRBD1. The better agreement between TRBJ2-7 and the DNA end casts doubt on the J call. Germline V CDR1 and CDR2: SGDLS, YYNGEE. This CDR3 is 16 amino acids long. The CDR3 protein is CASSILDRVLLYEQYF. The CDR3 nucleotides are TGTGCCAGCAGCATCCTAGACAGGGTCCTCCTCTACGAGCAGTACTTC.

Only a few counts were recorded for this clonotype. The J gene is TRBJ2-3, the V gene TRBV7-3; no clear D. This CDR3 has 15 residues. Trimming left V 5 bases short and J 2 bases short, with 14 bases between. Germline-derived CDR1 and CDR2 are SGHTA and FQGTGA. CDR3 in DNA: TGTGCCAGCAGCGCTAGGCCAGCAGACACAGATACGCAGTATTTT. Its protein is CASSARPADTDTQYF.

At least ten counts were recorded for this clonotype. For the CDR3, the DNA is TGTGCCAGCAGCTTAACAGGGGCCGACACTGAAGCTTTCTTT. Its translation: CASSLTGADTEAFF. The chain joins TRBV7-3 to TRBJ1-1; possibly TRBD1 for D (5 bases). The CDR3 totals 14 residues. CDR1 and CDR2 (germline): SGHTA, FQGTGA. The germline V and J ends were trimmed by 0 bases and 3 bases, with 8 bases remaining between them.

The chain has TRBV18 and TRBJ1-2, with 9 bases fitting TRBD1. Germline V CDR1 and CDR2: KGHSH, LQKENI. CDR3 length: 12 residues. V gave up 2 bases and J gave up 10 bases; unmatched junction bases: 2. The chain's CDR3 is CASSPGTGHYTF. DNA for the CDR3: TGTGCCAGCTCACCAGGGACAGGGCACTACACCTTC.

This clonotype was counted only a few times. The chain employs TRBV6-2 or TRBV6-3 and TRBJ1-2; unclear D gene. Germline lookup yields CDR1 MNHEY and CDR2 SVGEGT. V lost 3 bases to trimming and J lost 8 bases, with 10 bases between them. This CDR3 has 12 residues. This CDR3 reads CASSYFLRGYTF. CDR3 bases: TGTGCCAGCAGTTATTTCCTTCGAGGCTACACCTTC.

The chain couples TRBV6-2 or TRBV6-3 to TRBJ2-7; weak D call: TRBD2 (5 bases). The CDR3 loop spans 12 amino acids. Between the trimmed V and J ends, which lost 6 bases and 7 bases, there was a span of 13 bases. In germline, CDR1 is MNHEY, CDR2 SVGEGT. The CDR3: CASRSTTGEQYF. As DNA, the CDR3 is TGTGCCAGCAGGTCTACTACGGGGGAGCAGTACTTC.

The chain couples TRBV21-1 to TRBJ1-4. TRBV21-1 is given as a pseudogene. The CDR3 totals 13 residues. This CDR3 is CASSRGNNEKLLF. As DNA, the CDR3 is TGTGCCAGCAGCAGGGGCAATAATGAAAAACTGCTTTTT.

The chain carries TRBV7-8 and TRBJ1-1; weak D call: TRBD1 (6 bases). Germline lookup yields CDR1 SGHVS and CDR2 FQNEAQ. The CDR3 runs to 14 residues. V dropped 4 bases and J dropped 3 bases, with 12 bases sitting between them. The CDR3 protein is CASSYRAGDTEAFF. CDR3 sequence (DNA): TGTGCCAGCAGCTACAGGGCGGGGGACACTGAAGCTTTCTTT.

The V gene is TRBV12-3 or TRBV12-4, the J gene TRBJ2-5; 8 bases line up with TRBD2. The CDR3 length is 12 residues. After removal of 6 bases from V and 11 bases from J, the junction contained 8 bases not matched to a gene. CDR3 in amino acids: CASRPGGGLQYF. The CDR3 nucleotides are TGTGCCAGCAGACCCGGGGGGGGCTTACAGTACTTC.

V is TRBV6-5 and J is TRBJ1-1; D perhaps matches TRBD1 (6 bases). Per the germline V gene, CDR1 is MNHEY and CDR2 is SVGAGI. Deletions cut 2 bases from V and 5 bases from J, with 12 bases between. The CDR3 has 14 amino acids. The CDR3 DNA sequence: TGTGCCAGCAGTTACATAGGGGGGGGAACTGAAGCTTTCTTT. Its translation is CASSYIGGGTEAFF.

The chain has TRBV29-1 and TRBJ1-2; 10 positions agree with TRBD1. V shed 1 base, J shed 3 bases, and the junction held 5 bases outside the gene matches. The germline V gene has CDR1 SQVTM and CDR2 ANQGSEA. The length of the CDR3 is 15 residues. The CDR3 bases are TGCAGCGTTGAAGGCCGGGACAGGGGCTACTATGGCTACACCTTC. Encoded protein: CSVEGRDRGYYGYTF.

In DNA form, the CDR3 reads TGTGCCTGGAGTCTTCTGACCAGCAATCAGCCCCAGCATTTT. It encodes CAWSLLTSNQPQHF. The rearrangement uses TRBV30 and TRBJ1-5; no firm D call. This CDR3 is 14 amino acids long. The V end was cut by 2 bases, the J end by 1 base, with 9 bases between. Germline-derived CDR1 and CDR2 are GTSNPN and SVGIG (reference sequence).

The V and J genes are TRBV6-5 and TRBJ1-1, with D possibly being TRBD1 (5 bases). The V gene lost 6 bases and the J gene lost 4 bases, with 9 bases spanning the gap. The CDR3 has 12 residues. Germline V gives CDR1 MNHEY, CDR2 SVGAGI. The CDR3 protein is CASRRGSTEAFF. CDR3 DNA sequence: TGTGCCAGCAGGAGGGGTAGCACTGAAGCTTTCTTT.

The CDR3 DNA reads TGTGCCAGCACCCAGACCGGGACAGACCCAATTAGCTCCTACAATGAGCAGTTCTTC. The encoded protein is CASTQTGTDPISSYNEQFF. The V gene is TRBV28, the J gene TRBJ2-1; the match to TRBD1 covers 7 bases. This CDR3 is 19 amino acids long. The V gene end was trimmed by 7 bases and the J gene end by 0 bases; junction bases not matched to a gene: 18. Per germline, CDR1 MDHEN and CDR2 SYDVKM.

The chain carries TRBV20-1 and TRBJ2-5; D is unclear. V lost 2 bases and J 6 bases, leaving 13 bases between the germline ends. This CDR3 has 13 amino acids. Germline loops: CDR1 DFQATT, CDR2 SNEGSKA (reference sequence). The CDR3 DNA reads as TGCAGTGCTAGACTTATAGGTCGTCAGACCCAGTACTTC. Translating gives CSARLIGRQTQYF.

The rearrangement joins TRBV4-1 to TRBJ2-4; TRBD1 agrees at 7 bases. Germline V gene lookup returns CDR1 MGHRA and CDR2 YSYEKL. Unmatched junction bases numbered 7, after V lost 5 bases and J lost 6 bases. This CDR3 has 14 amino acids. Here the CDR3 reads CASSGGTARNIQYF. CDR3 bases: TGCGCCAGCAGCGGTGGGACAGCGAGAAACATTCAGTACTTC.

The J gene is TRBJ2-5, the V gene TRBV20-1, with a weak D call TRBD2 (5 bases). The DNA end is a closer match to TRBJ2-1, so the J assignment may be wrong. Per germline, CDR1 DFQATT and CDR2 SNEGSKA (reference sequence). This CDR3 comprises 17 residues. This CDR3 reads CSAPIIPTSDPYNEQFF. The DNA of the CDR3 is TGCAGTGCTCCTATAATTCCTACTAGTGATCCCTACAATGAGCAGTTCTTC.

The table lists this clonotype with a few counts. Relative to the germline gene, one junction end is altered; a read error may explain this. The CDR3 DNA reads as TGTGCCAGCGGTTACGACGGGGGAAACGACGAGCAGTACTTC. This codes for CASGYDGGNDEQYF. This rearrangement joins TRBV6-2 or TRBV6-3 to TRBJ2-7, with D perhaps TRBD2 (6 bases). The germline gives CDR1 MNHEY, CDR2 SVGEGT. The CDR3 loop spans 14 amino acids.

The chain carries TRBV14 and TRBJ2-1, with 7 bases matching TRBD1. The V and J ends lost 1 base and 0 bases, in that order; junction bases with no gene match: 3. The CDR3 spans 16 residues. Germline-derived CDR1 and CDR2 are SGHDN and FVKESK. In DNA form, the CDR3 reads TGTGCCAGCAGCCAAGTGGCAGGGGGCTCCTACAATGAGCAGTTCTTC. Translating it yields CASSQVAGGSYNEQFF.

The chain has TRBV4-3 and TRBJ2-1, with 13 bases matching TRBD2. Germline loops: CDR1 LGHNA, CDR2 YSLEER. This CDR3 has 16 amino acids. The trim removed 4 bases at V and 10 bases at J, leaving 10 bases unmatched. The CDR3 bases are TGCGCCAGCAGCCCCGGGGAGGGACTAGCGGGGTTAGAGCAGTTCTTC. As protein: CASSPGEGLAGLEQFF.